This TCR beta chain emerged from a study of T cell repertoires in cytomegalovirus infection. At the level of the study: Use of recently identified HLA-C-restricted and well-studied HLA-B-restricted CMV epitopes was part of the study. Based on public TCR beta signatures, there were indications of CMV infection and of a matching HLA type.

Study-level points and caveats: Across the ex vivo response, the dominant clonotypes were HLA-C-restricted CMV-specific TCR beta clonotypes. Pooled public TCR beta family frequency picked out CMV carriers with the relevant HLA.

Each CDR3 protein is one row after TCRdb ran MiXCR on the reads. The sample includes more than 45,000 distinct CDR3 sequences, about 18% of them seen just once. There are a few counts of this clonotype. Its antigen is unidentified. The CDR3 covers 14 residues. Trimming pared 4 bases from V and 1 base from J, leaving 11 bases between. Germline V gives CDR1 SGDLS, CDR2 YYNGEE. This receptor was taken from a human donor in good health (CMV status not recorded). Some clones in this sample may be carry-over from other donors' samples. This chain connects TRBV9 to TRBJ1-2; no reliable D call. Specimen: CD8+ T cells from cultured PBMCs, collected from culture after CMV antigen stimulation. For the CDR3, the DNA is TGTGCCAGCAGCTTGACGGAGGTTAACTATGGCTACACCTTC. Translated: CASSLTEVNYGYTF.